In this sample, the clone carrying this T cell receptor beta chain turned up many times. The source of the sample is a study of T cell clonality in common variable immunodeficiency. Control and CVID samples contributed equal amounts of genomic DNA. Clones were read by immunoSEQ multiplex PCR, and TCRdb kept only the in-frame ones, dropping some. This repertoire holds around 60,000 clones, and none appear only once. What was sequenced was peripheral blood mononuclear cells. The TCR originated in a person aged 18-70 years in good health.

The chain's CDR3 is CSATNRLQGNQPQHF. CDR3 bases read: TGCAGTGCCACAAATCGATTACAGGGCAATCAGCCC. The rearrangement uses TRBV20-1 and TRBJ1-5; perhaps TRBD1 as D (5 bases). The read ends 3 residues before the CDR3 terminus; that terminus is restored from the germline J gene. The CDR3 sequence is 15 residues long. Germline CDR1 reads DFQATT; CDR2 reads SNEGSKA (reference sequence). V dropped 6 bases and J dropped 2 bases, with 17 bases sitting between them.